Below are 30 T cell receptor beta chains sequenced from a single sample in a study of glioma-infiltrating T cells. Amplification of TCR alpha and beta CDR3 regions from RNA used iRepertoire nested multiplex PCR. TCRdb reprocessed the multiplex PCR reads via MiXCR and lists one record per CDR3 protein. The table records around 90,000 distinct CDR3 sequences, approximately 42% of them present only once. The material sequenced was glioma tissue, nonneoplastic brain tissue, or PBMCs (not recorded which). The receptor source for this set is a human donor with low-grade glioma or glioblastoma, undergoing nonglioma brain surgery, or in good health (not recorded which).

This clonotype was detected ten times or more. The V and J genes are TRBV2 and TRBJ1-1; 7 bases fit TRBD1. The junction had 11 bases not matched to a gene; V was cut back by 6 bases and J by 4 bases. CDR1 is SNHLY and CDR2 is FYNNEI in the germline V gene. The CDR3 is made up of 15 amino acids. The CDR3 spells CASSRDSPRGTEAFF. The CDR3 bases are TGTGCCAGCAGCCGGGACAGTCCCCGGGGCACTGAAGCTTTCTTT.

The rearrangement uses TRBV14 and TRBJ2-1; TRBD2 matches 10 bases. V trimming: 4 bases; J trimming: 9 bases; junction bases outside the gene matches: 6. From germline, CDR1 is SGHDN and CDR2 FVKESK. There are 14 residues in the CDR3. CDR3 in DNA: TGTGCCAGCAGCCGTTGTCGGACTAGCGGTGAGCAGTTCTTC. Translation gives CASSRCRTSGEQFF.

At least ten counts were recorded for this clonotype. The rearrangement links TRBV29-1 to TRBJ2-3; D is uncertain. The CDR3 runs 12 residues. V lost 2 bases and J 1 base, leaving 4 bases between the germline ends. Germline V CDR1 and CDR2: SQVTM, ANQGSEA. DNA of the CDR3: TGCAGCGTTGAACAAGGCACAGATACGCAGTATTTT. It is translated as CSVEQGTDTQYF.

In its sample, this clonotype was seen many times. The chain couples TRBV25-1 to TRBJ1-1, with a possible D match to TRBD1 (6 bases). Germline CDR1 reads MGHDK; CDR2 reads SYGVNS. V gave up 5 bases and J gave up 3 bases, with 10 bases separating them. The CDR3 runs to 13 residues. CDR3 in DNA: TGTGCCAGCAGTCAGGGGTATCACACTGAAGCTTTCTTT. Translation gives CASSQGYHTEAFF. The whole variable domain, remainder taken from reference TRBV25-1 and TRBJ1-1, is EADIYQTPRYLVIGTGKKITLECSQTMGHDKMYWYQQDPGMELHLIHYSYGVNSTEKGDLSSESTVSRIRTEHFPLTLESARPSHTSQYLCASSQGYHTEAFFGQGTRLTVV.

This chain links TRBV4-1 with TRBJ2-1, with TRBD2 matching over 9 bases. Germline V gene lookup returns CDR1 MGHRA and CDR2 YSYEKL. J gave up 12 bases and V 1 base, and 16 bases lay outside the gene matches. CDR3 length: 17 residues. The CDR3, as DNA: TGCGCCAGCAGCCAAGCGTCCCGGACTAGCGCAACAGATACGCAGTTCTTC. This translates into CASSQASRTSATDTQFF.

J is TRBJ2-1 and V is TRBV24-1, with 9 positions matching TRBD1. Germline loops: CDR1 KGHDR, CDR2 SFDVKD. V trimming: 1 base; J trimming: 9 bases; junction bases outside the gene matches: 9. The CDR3 extends over 16 amino acids. DNA of the CDR3: TGTGCCACCAGTGATTTTATCGGGACAGGGAAAAGTGAGCAGTTCTTC. Amino acids: CATSDFIGTGKSEQFF.

Worth noting for this clonotype: This may stem from a read error, because a much larger clone lies one nucleotide away. J is TRBJ2-1 and V is TRBV5-1; perhaps TRBD2 as D (5 bases). Per germline, CDR1 SGHRS and CDR2 YFSETQ. V was clipped by 0 bases and J by 3 bases, with 10 bases between them. The CDR3 spans 15 residues. The CDR3, as DNA: TGCGCCAGCAGCTTGGTGGAGGTCGTCTACAATGAGCAGTTCTTC. This encodes CASSLVEVVYNEQFF.

This clonotype was counted many times. This chain links TRBV10-3 with TRBJ1-5; TRBD1 aligns across 7 bases. Germline V lookup: CDR1 ENHRY, CDR2 SYGVKD. V dropped 6 bases and J dropped 7; count of bases not matched to a gene: 6. The CDR3 is 13 amino acids. The CDR3 DNA reads as TGTGCCATCAGGGGGGACAGTGAGCAGCCCCAGCATTTT. Residues: CAIRGDSEQPQHF.

Remarks on this clonotype: One end of the junction fails to match germline, which may point to a read error. The chain joins TRBV15 to TRBJ2-1; D is perhaps TRBD2 (5 bases). CDR1 is LNHNV and CDR2 is YYDKDF in the germline V gene (reference sequence). This CDR3 has 16 residues. CDR3 residues: CSTSRPSSWRSGEQFF. The CDR3 DNA reads TGTTCCACCAGCAGACCCTCTAGCTGGAGGTCCGGTGAGCAGTTCTTC.

This clonotype came up many times. The rearrangement joins TRBV6-1 to TRBJ2-2; tentative D call: TRBD2 (6 bases). CDR1 is MNHNS, CDR2 SASEGT, per germline. Trimming pared 4 bases from V and 7 bases from J, leaving 13 bases between. The CDR3 sequence is 14 residues long. The CDR3 DNA reads as TGTGCCAGCAGTGGGACGTCGGGGGACGGGGAGCTGTTTTTT. Its translation is CASSGTSGDGELFF.

As to this clonotype: A much more abundant neighbour one base away suggests this may be a read error. This sequence joins TRBV5-1 and TRBJ2-5; TRBD1 agrees at 8 bases. This CDR3 contains 14 residues. Germline-derived CDR1 and CDR2 are SGHRS and YFSETQ. In DNA form, the CDR3 reads TGCGCCAGCGGCTTGACAGGGGCGGGCGAGACCCAGTACTTC. It is translated as CASGLTGAGETQYF.

Ten or more counts support this clonotype. J is TRBJ2-5 and V is TRBV6-2 or TRBV6-3, with D possibly being TRBD1 (6 bases). Germline CDR1 is MNHEY and CDR2 is SVGEGT. V gave up 5 bases and J gave up 4 bases, with 8 bases separating them. The length of the CDR3 is 12 residues. CDR3 sequence: CASSPGAETQYF. The CDR3 DNA sequence: TGTGCCAGCAGTCCAGGGGCAGAGACCCAGTACTTC.

The chain is built from TRBV4-1 and TRBJ2-7; 11 bases agree with TRBD1. Germline V CDR1 and CDR2: MGHRA, YSYEKL. V trimming: 4 bases; J trimming: 4 bases; junction bases outside the gene matches: 3. CDR3 length equals 14 residues. The CDR3 spells CASSRTGGEYEQYF. DNA for the CDR3: TGCGCCAGCAGCCGGACAGGGGGCGAGTACGAGCAGTACTTC.

This clonotype was seen a few times. This chain connects TRBV2 to TRBJ2-1; a weak D match, TRBD2 (6 bases). This CDR3 comprises 13 residues. The germline gives CDR1 SNHLY, CDR2 FYNNEI. V was shortened by 7 bases and J by 4 bases, with 11 bases between the two germline ends. As DNA, the CDR3 is TGTGCCAGCACCGAGGGAGGATACAATGAGCAGTTCTTC. Its protein product is CASTEGGYNEQFF.

In this sample, this clonotype turned up many times. The V call is TRBV10-3, the J call TRBJ2-1; TRBD2 matches 15 bases. The CDR3 is made up of 15 amino acids. The germline V gene has CDR1 ENHRY and CDR2 SYGVKD. With 9 bases clipped from V and 4 bases from J, the junction kept 4 bases outside the gene matches. CDR3 sequence reads: CAITGTSGGYNEQFF. CDR3 nucleotides: TGTGCCATAACCGGGACTAGCGGGGGGTACAATGAGCAGTTCTTC.

The chain couples TRBV14 to TRBJ2-2; 7 nucleotides line up with TRBD1. CDR3 length: 14 residues. Unmatched junction bases numbered 4, after V lost 4 bases and J lost 5 bases. Looked up from germline, CDR1 is SGHDN and CDR2 is FVKESK. The CDR3 region is CASSRQTGTGELFF. DNA of the CDR3: TGTGCCAGCAGCCGACAGACAGGGACCGGGGAGCTGTTTTTT.

This clonotype has at least ten counts. The chain joins TRBV28 to TRBJ1-2; D might be TRBD1 (5 bases). This CDR3 has 15 residues. CDR1 and CDR2 from the germline V gene are MDHEN and SYDVKM. Between the trimmed V and J ends, which lost 0 bases and 8 bases, there was a span of 16 bases. CDR3 protein: CASSLWGIGGYGYTF. The CDR3 DNA sequence: TGTGCCAGCAGTTTATGGGGAATTGGGGGTTACGGCTACACCTTC.

This clonotype was recorded once. The chain carries TRBV6-6 and TRBJ2-7, with D possibly being TRBD1 (6 bases). V lost 5 bases, J lost 3 bases, and 17 bases lay in between. The CDR3 extends over 15 amino acids. Germline V gene data show CDR1 as MNHNY and CDR2 as SVGAGI (reference sequence). The CDR3 loop is CASSRYRGLSYEQYF. The CDR3 DNA reads TGTGCCAGCAGTCGCTATAGGGGGTTAAGCTACGAGCAGTACTTC.

In this sample, this clonotype turned up a few times. A much larger clone differs by one base, so this may be a read error. The chain couples TRBV7-2 to TRBJ2-7; D is unclear. Trimming left V 5 bases short and J 5 bases short, with 19 bases between. The CDR3 length is 15 residues. CDR1 is SGHTA and CDR2 is FQGNSA in the germline V gene. CDR3 in amino acids: CASSPSPGRIHEQYF. The CDR3 DNA follows: TGTGCCAGCAGCCCGAGCCCGGGCAGGATTCACGAGCAGTACTTC.

In its sample, this clonotype was seen many times. The chain links TRBV7-2 to TRBJ1-2; D is ambiguous. V was cut by 1 base and J by 8 bases, with 11 bases left in between. This CDR3 region has 13 residues. Germline V gene sequence: CDR1 SGHTA, CDR2 FQGNSA. CDR3 sequence reads: CASSLGVKGGYTF. The CDR3 coding sequence is TGTGCCAGCAGCTTAGGGGTAAAAGGAGGCTACACCTTC.

This clonotype appeared many times. This sequence joins TRBV2 and TRBJ2-1; D perhaps matches TRBD2 (6 bases). From germline, CDR1 is SNHLY and CDR2 FYNNEI. V lost 7 bases, J lost 9 bases, and 16 bases lay in between. This CDR3 spans 13 amino acids. CDR3 coding DNA: TGTGCCAGCATGCGGGGACTGGGGCTTGAGCAGTTCTTC. Protein: CASMRGLGLEQFF. Full variable domain (remainder filled in from reference TRBV2 and TRBJ2-1): EPEVTQTPSHQVTQMGQEVILRCVPISNHLYFYWYRQILGQKVEFLVSFYNNEISEKSEIFDDQFSVERPDGSNFTLKIRSTKLEDSAMYFCASMRGLGLEQFFGPGTRLTVL.

This clonotype has a count of ten or more. This sequence joins TRBV20-1 and TRBJ1-2, with a weak D call TRBD1 (5 bases). This CDR3 is 16 amino acids long. The V and J ends lost 5 bases and 8 bases respectively, with 27 bases between them. Germline lookup yields CDR1 DFQATT and CDR2 SNEGSKA (reference sequence). The CDR3 loop is CSAVAPGRPSVAGYTF. DNA of the CDR3: TGCAGTGCTGTCGCCCCGGGACGACCGTCAGTAGCCGGCTACACCTTC.

A remark on this clonotype: Compared with germline, one end of the junction differs, possibly owing to a read error. This chain connects TRBV12-3 or TRBV12-4 to TRBJ2-6, with a weak D call TRBD1 (6 bases). The CDR3 totals 16 residues. CDR3 coding DNA: TGCGCCAGCAATCGGGGTACAGGGCTGGGGGCCAACGTCCTGACTTTC. This codes for CASNRGTGLGANVLTF.

The chain links TRBV7-2 to TRBJ1-2, with 8 bases aligning to TRBD1. Germline V CDR1 and CDR2: SGHTA, FQGNSA. V was pared by 5 bases and J by 5 bases, with 7 bases of the junction left unmatched. The CDR3 has 14 residues. CDR3 nucleotides: TGTGCCAGCAGCCCGACAGGGGACCGTTATGGCTACACCTTC. Its protein is CASSPTGDRYGYTF.

As to this clonotype: The CDR3 does not close with the conserved phenylalanine or tryptophan, likely indicating a read error. The rearrangement links TRBV29-1 to TRBJ2-6; possibly TRBD1 for D (5 bases). The CDR3 covers 13 residues. Germline V CDR1 and CDR2: SQVTM, ANQGSEA. The CDR3 region has the DNA TGCAGCGTTGAGGCATCTGGGGCCAATGTCCTGACTTTA. Its protein is CSVEASGANVLTL.

This clonotype has at least ten counts. This chain links TRBV7-2 with TRBJ1-4; no reliable D call. The germline gives CDR1 SGHTA, CDR2 FQGNSA. V dropped 6 bases and J dropped 6 bases, with 14 bases sitting between them. CDR3 length equals 14 residues. The CDR3 DNA sequence: TGTGCCAGCAGTGGCCGGAGATCGGATGAAAAACTGTTTTTT. Translated, it gives CASSGRRSDEKLFF.

Concerning this clonotype: The junction departs from germline at one end; a sequencing error may be responsible. The chain combines TRBV7-2 with TRBJ2-7; D gene unclear. CDR3 size: 14 residues. In germline, CDR1 is SGHTA, CDR2 FQGNSA. The CDR3 DNA follows: TGTGCCAGCAGCTTCGCGAAGGAGCCCTACGAGAAGTACTTC. It is translated as CASSFAKEPYEKYF.

Concerning this clonotype itself: The CDR3 does not close with the conserved phenylalanine or tryptophan, likely indicating a read error. The rearrangement uses TRBV6-2 or TRBV6-3 and TRBJ1-4, with 7 bases fitting TRBD1. CDR3 length: 16 residues. Germline CDR1 is MNHEY and CDR2 is SVGEGT. V lost 4 bases to trimming and J lost 6 bases; unmatched junction nucleotides: 11. This CDR3 is CASSWDSQQLDEKLFL. Written as DNA, the CDR3 is TGTGCCAGCAGTTGGGACAGCCAGCAACTGGATGAAAAACTGTTTCTC.

This clonotype was recorded at least ten times. A read error may account for a junction end that differs from germline. The chain is built from TRBV20-1 and TRBJ2-3; 8 positions agree with TRBD2. CDR1 and CDR2 from the germline V gene are DFQATT and SNEGSKA (reference sequence). The CDR3 runs 15 residues. CDR3 protein: CSARVAGGLTYTQYF. The CDR3 DNA reads TGCAGTGCTAGAGTGGCGGGGGGCCTCACATATACGCAGTATTTT.

In regard to this clonotype: A much bigger clone sits one base away, suggesting this may be a read error. This is likely a read error, given that the CDR3 carries no conserved phenylalanine or tryptophan at its end. The rearrangement joins TRBV7-6 to TRBJ2-5, with D perhaps matching TRBD2 (6 bases). Germline V lookup: CDR1 SGHVS, CDR2 FNYEAQ. The V end was cut by 6 bases, the J end by 7 bases, with 21 bases between. CDR3 length equals 15 residues. The CDR3 loop is CASREGPDSGGTQYL. For the CDR3, the DNA is TGTGCCAGCAGGGAGGGGCCCGACAGTGGAGGGACCCAGTACTTA.